The clone carrying this T cell receptor (beta chain) was seen just once. The antigen is unknown. These data are taken from a study of OX40 agonist ivuxolimab in advanced cancers. Study results and caveats: Low clonal expansion, among the lowest seen, marked partial responders at 0.1-3.0 mg/kg.

Per the germline V gene, CDR1 is MDHEN and CDR2 is SYDVKM. The CDR3 loop spans 13 amino acids. V lost 4 bases, J lost 8 bases, and 6 bases stayed unmatched. TCRdb keeps only in-frame clones here, not all; method: immunoSEQ multiplex PCR. The sample contains 75,000 to 95,000 clones, just under 90% of which appear only once. Source: CD4+ or CD8+ T cells sorted from blood, taken in a trial of the OX40 agonist ivuxolimab. The source is an adult with an advanced solid tumor such as melanoma, head and neck, liver or kidney cancer. The chain links TRBV28 to TRBJ1-1, with TRBD1 matching over 8 bases. Written as DNA, the CDR3 is TGTGCCAGCAGTTGGGCAGGGGGCTGGGAAGCTTTCTTT. Translating it yields CASSWAGGWEAFF. Based on the CDR3 plus reference TRBV28 and TRBJ1-1, the full variable domain is DVKVTQSSRYLVKRTGEKVFLECVQDMDHENMFWYRQDPGLGLRLIYFSYDVKMKEKGDIPEGYSVSREKKERFSLILESASTNQTSMYLCASSWAGGWEAFFGQGTRLTVV.